This T cell receptor beta chain was recorded in a study of blood T cell repertoires in COVID-19. Clones were read by immunoSEQ multiplex PCR, and TCRdb kept only the in-frame ones, dropping some. The sample records around 93,000 clones, less than 95% being singletons. This clone was picked up one time. The specimen sequenced was peripheral blood. This clonotype was obtained from a man aged 18 to 29 with COVID-19, enrolled during active disease.

CDR3: CASSLRAGGAQAFF. DNA for the CDR3: TGTGCCAGCAGCTTGAGGGCAGGGGGCGCTCAAGCTTTCTTT. This chain joins TRBV5-4 and TRBJ1-1, with TRBD1 matching over 8 bases. Germline assignment: CDR1 SGHNT and CDR2 YYREEE (reference sequence). CDR3 length: 14 amino acids. The V gene end was trimmed by 1 base and the J gene end by 9 bases; junction bases not matched to a gene: 8.